These 24 T cell receptor beta chains came from one sample sequenced in a study of cytomegalovirus exposure and HLA in healthy donors. The PCR contained 60 Vbeta and 13 Jbeta primers. Sequenced by immunoSEQ multiplex PCR; TCRdb stores in-frame clones only, minus some. The sample carries approximately 150,000 clones, approximately 84% recorded once. The sequenced material came from PBMCs. The origin of the receptors is a woman aged 60-75 years in good health and CMV-seropositive.

The CDR3: CASSHVGTSGNNEQFF. CDR3 DNA: TGCGCCAGCAGCCACGTCGGGACTAGCGGAAACAATGAGCAGTTCTTC. The J gene is TRBJ2-1, the V gene TRBV5-1; TRBD2 aligns across 11 bases. The CDR3 runs 16 residues. Trimming took 4 bases from V and 5 from J; bases not matched to a gene: 8. Germline values: CDR1 SGHRS, CDR2 YFSETQ. The full variable domain, with the rest looked up from reference TRBV5-1 and TRBJ2-1, is KAGVTQTPRYLIKTRGQQVTLSCSPISGHRSVSWYQQTPGQGLQFLFEYFSETQRNKGNFPGRFSGRQFSNSRSEMNVSTLELGDSALYLCASSHVGTSGNNEQFFGPGTRLTVL.

This clone was seen a single time. The chain couples TRBV7-9 to TRBJ2-3, with a weak D call TRBD2 (5 bases). The CDR3 runs 16 residues. Trimming took 4 bases from V and 6 from J, leaving 20 bases between them. The germline V gene encodes CDR1 SEHNR and CDR2 FQNEAQ (reference sequence). As DNA, the CDR3 is TGTGCCAGCAGCTCGAAGGAGGTATTAGGGTGGGATACGCAGTATTTT. It yields the protein CASSSKEVLGWDTQYF.

The V call is TRBV5-4, the J call TRBJ1-5, with 8 bases fitting TRBD1. CDR1 is SGHNT, CDR2 YYREEE, per germline (reference sequence). The junction had 7 bases not matched to a gene; V was cut back by 5 bases and J by 6 bases. The CDR3 sequence is 14 residues long. CDR3 sequence (DNA): TGTGCCAGCAGAGGACAGGGTGGAGGTCAGCCCCAGCATTTT. Protein: CASRGQGGGQPQHF.

The rearrangement joins TRBV29-1 to TRBJ1-2, with TRBD1 identical over 7 bases. CDR1 and CDR2 from the germline V gene are SQVTM and ANQGSEA. This CDR3 spans 14 amino acids. V lost 0 bases, J lost 13 bases, and 14 bases stayed unmatched. The CDR3 region has the DNA TGCAGCGTTGAAGATCGTCGAGACAGGGAAGCGGGCACCTTC. Encoded protein: CSVEDRRDREAGTF.

This sequence joins TRBV7-8 and TRBJ2-1; the match to TRBD2 covers 8 bases. This CDR3 is 13 amino acids long. Looked up from germline, CDR1 is SGHVS and CDR2 is FQNEAQ. V shed 4 bases and J 9 bases; nucleotides not matched to a gene: 5. The CDR3 region is CASSSGLAGEQFF. CDR3 DNA: TGTGCCAGCAGCTCCGGACTAGCCGGTGAGCAGTTCTTC.

The rearrangement links TRBV5-1 to TRBJ2-7, with TRBD1 matching over 7 bases. Germline trimming cut 5 bases from V and 3 bases from J; bases unmatched to any gene: 11. The CDR3 contains 15 residues. Germline assignment: CDR1 SGHRS and CDR2 YFSETQ. CDR3 bases: TGCGCCAGCAGTTACGGACAGGCTCAGAACTACGAGCAGTACTTC. It encodes CASSYGQAQNYEQYF. The full variable domain, rest sourced from reference TRBV5-1 and TRBJ2-7, is KAGVTQTPRYLIKTRGQQVTLSCSPISGHRSVSWYQQTPGQGLQFLFEYFSETQRNKGNFPGRFSGRQFSNSRSEMNVSTLELGDSALYLCASSYGQAQNYEQYFGPGTRLTVT.

The chain uses TRBV19 and TRBJ1-2; no clear D. V lost 3 bases and J lost 8, with 16 bases in between. Germline values: CDR1 LNHDA, CDR2 SQIVND (reference sequence). This CDR3 has 14 amino acids. The DNA for the CDR3 is TGTGCCAGTAGTATTTCGGGAATCGGAAGGGGCTACACCTTC. This sequence encodes CASSISGIGRGYTF.

The gene calls are TRBV7-9 and TRBJ2-2; D uncertain. V lost 2 bases to trimming and J lost 4 bases, with 5 bases between them. The CDR3 is 13 amino acids. CDR1 is SEHNR, CDR2 FQNEAQ, per germline (reference sequence). The CDR3 sequence is CASSLTRTGELFF. Here the CDR3 DNA reads TGTGCCAGCAGCTTAACGCGCACCGGGGAGCTGTTTTTT. The full variable domain, in which reference TRBV7-9 and TRBJ2-2 provide the parts outside the CDR3, is DTGVSQNPRHKITKRGQNVTFRCDPISEHNRLYWYRQTLGQGPEFLTYFQNEAQLEKSRLLSDRFSAERPKGSFSTLEIQRTEQGDSAMYLCASSLTRTGELFFGEGSRLTVL.

V is TRBV6-5 and J is TRBJ2-7; perhaps TRBD1 as D (6 bases). V lost 7 bases and J lost 5, with 12 bases in between. The germline V gene has CDR1 MNHEY and CDR2 SVGAGI. The CDR3 runs to 12 residues. Here the CDR3 DNA reads TGTGCCAGCACAGGGGAATTTCACGAGCAGTACTTC. It specifies CASTGEFHEQYF.

This chain uses TRBV28 with TRBJ1-1, with D tentatively TRBD1 (6 bases). V shed 6 bases and J shed 5 bases, with 19 bases lying between them. In germline, CDR1 is MDHEN, CDR2 SYDVKM. This CDR3 has 15 residues. This CDR3 is CASSAVQGRGTEAFF. The CDR3 nucleotides are TGTGCCAGCAGCGCTGTACAGGGAAGGGGAACTGAAGCTTTCTTT. The variable domain in full, with the rest retrieved from reference TRBV28 and TRBJ1-1, is DVKVTQSSRYLVKRTGEKVFLECVQDMDHENMFWYRQDPGLGLRLIYFSYDVKMKEKGDIPEGYSVSREKKERFSLILESASTNQTSMYLCASSAVQGRGTEAFFGQGTRLTVV.

This chain joins TRBV6-5 and TRBJ2-5; D is perhaps TRBD1 (5 bases). The CDR3 runs 14 residues. CDR1 is MNHEY, CDR2 SVGAGI, per germline. With 0 bases removed from V and 5 bases from J, the gap between germline ends came to 10 bases. The CDR3 DNA is TGTGCCAGCAGTTACTCACTGGGGCGGGAGACCCAGTACTTC. Its translation is CASSYSLGRETQYF.

This clone was counted once. CDR3 region: CASRPLGGLGFQETQYF. CDR3 nucleotide sequence: TGTGCCAGCAGACCGCTAGGGGGCTTGGGTTTCCAAGAGACCCAGTACTTC. The chain carries TRBV7-9 and TRBJ2-5; 7 positions match TRBD1. Germline V gene lookup returns CDR1 SEHNR and CDR2 FQNEAQ (reference sequence). The CDR3 covers 17 residues. Trimming at V came to 6 bases and at J to 1 base, leaving 14 bases not matched to a gene.

The genes are TRBV9 and TRBJ2-1, with a weak D call TRBD2 (6 bases). Trimming took off 0 bases at V and 1 base at J, with 8 bases between the two ends. Germline lookup yields CDR1 SGDLS and CDR2 YYNGEE. The CDR3 has 15 residues. Here the CDR3 reads CASSVGTMSYNEQFF. In DNA form, the CDR3 reads TGTGCCAGCAGCGTAGGGACTATGTCCTACAATGAGCAGTTCTTC.

The rearrangement joins TRBV30 to TRBJ2-7; maybe TRBD1 (6 bases). CDR3 length equals 13 residues. CDR1 is GTSNPN, CDR2 SVGIG, per germline (reference sequence). Trimming pared 3 bases from V and 1 base from J, leaving 10 bases between. The DNA for the CDR3 is TGTGCCTGGAGACCGGGACAATCCTACGAGCAGTACTTC. Encoded protein: CAWRPGQSYEQYF.

V is TRBV30 and J is TRBJ2-7, with TRBD1 matching 10 bases. The trim removed 8 bases at V and 9 bases at J, leaving 7 bases unmatched. Germline CDR1 is GTSNPN and CDR2 is SVGIG (reference sequence). The CDR3 has 11 amino acids. CDR3 sequence (DNA): TGTGCCCTGAGACAGGGGGCTTCGCAGTACTTC. Encoded protein: CALRQGASQYF. Using reference TRBV30 and TRBJ2-7 for the parts outside the CDR3, the full variable domain is SQTIHQWPATLVQPVGSPLSLECTVEGTSNPNLYWYRQAAGRGLQLLFYSVGIGQISSEVPQNLSASRPQDRQFILSSKKLLLSDSGFYLCALRQGASQYFGPGTRLTVT.

This rearrangement joins TRBV15 to TRBJ2-4; 12 bases agree with TRBD2. The V segment lost 1 base and the J segment 4 bases; nucleotides outside the gene matches: 2. CDR3 length equals 16 residues. Looked up from germline, CDR1 is LNHNV and CDR2 is YYDKDF (reference sequence). CDR3 nucleotides: TGTGCCACCAGCAGAGGACTAGCGGGGGAAAAAAACATTCAGTACTTC. The encoded protein is CATSRGLAGEKNIQYF. The complete variable domain, with remaining parts taken from reference TRBV15 and TRBJ2-4, reads DAMVIQNPRYQVTQFGKPVTLSCSQTLNHNVMYWYQQKSSQAPKLLFHYYDKDFNNEADTPDNFQSRRPNTSFCFLDIRSPGLGDTAMYLCATSRGLAGEKNIQYFGAGTRLSVL.

The CDR3 bases are TGCGCCAGCAGCTTCGGGACAACGAACACCGGGGAGCTGTTTTTT. Translation gives CASSFGTTNTGELFF. The genes are TRBV5-1 and TRBJ2-2, with a weak D call TRBD1 (6 bases). Trimming cost V 2 bases and J 0 bases, with 8 bases left between them. Looked up from germline, CDR1 is SGHRS and CDR2 is YFSETQ. There are 15 residues in the CDR3. Supplemented by reference TRBV5-1 and TRBJ2-2, the full variable domain reads KAGVTQTPRYLIKTRGQQVTLSCSPISGHRSVSWYQQTPGQGLQFLFEYFSETQRNKGNFPGRFSGRQFSNSRSEMNVSTLELGDSALYLCASSFGTTNTGELFFGEGSRLTVL.

This chain links TRBV7-9 with TRBJ2-3; tentatively, D is TRBD2 (6 bases). Germline values: CDR1 SEHNR, CDR2 FQNEAQ (reference sequence). This CDR3 comprises 16 residues. Trimming shortened V by 6 bases and J by 2 bases, and 18 bases separated the two germline ends. The CDR3 is CASRPTGGGLTDTQYF. The CDR3 DNA is TGTGCCAGCAGACCAACTGGGGGAGGACTCACAGATACGCAGTATTTT.

The V gene is TRBV12-2, the J gene TRBJ2-1; no check of the table's D call, TRBD2, against the DNA was made. TRBV12-2 constitutes a pseudogene. This CDR3 contains 16 residues. The CDR3 DNA is TGTGCAAGTCGCCTAAGCTCTAGCGGGATCAACAATGAGCAGTTCTTC. Translating it yields CASRLSSSGINNEQFF.

In its sample, this clone was seen a few times. This chain connects TRBV4-1 to TRBJ2-7, with TRBD2 as a possible D gene (6 bases). CDR1 is MGHRA and CDR2 is YSYEKL in the germline V gene. The CDR3 covers 16 residues. Trimming stripped 0 bases from V and 7 bases from J, with 19 bases between. The CDR3: CASSQDVGERGGEQYF. CDR3 nucleotide sequence: TGCGCCAGCAGCCAAGATGTAGGGGAGCGTGGGGGGGAGCAGTACTTC.

The V call is TRBV28, the J call TRBJ1-1; 7 bases map to TRBD1. Trimming cost V 6 bases and J 3 bases; bases outside gene matches: 7. The CDR3 spans 14 residues. Germline V gives CDR1 MDHEN, CDR2 SYDVKM. CDR3 coding DNA: TGTGCCAGCAGCTGGGACAGCATGCACACTGAAGCTTTCTTT. Protein sequence: CASSWDSMHTEAFF.

This chain links TRBV7-2 with TRBJ2-1; D perhaps matches TRBD1 (5 bases). This CDR3 comprises 16 residues. Germline CDR1 and CDR2: SGHTA and FQGNSA. Trimming removed 5 bases at V and 0 bases at J, with 14 bases between. For the CDR3, the DNA is TGTGCCAGCAGCCGCGAAGGTAGGGGCTCCTACAATGAGCAGTTCTTC. The encoded protein is CASSREGRGSYNEQFF.

The CDR3, as DNA: TGCAGCGTCACTAGGGGGACCGGGGAGCTGTTTTTT. This gives the protein CSVTRGTGELFF. The chain uses TRBV29-1 and TRBJ2-2; maybe TRBD1 (6 bases). Trimming took off 6 bases at V and 5 bases at J, with 10 bases between the two ends. This CDR3 region has 12 residues. Looked up from germline, CDR1 is SQVTM and CDR2 is ANQGSEA.

The genes are TRBV13 and TRBJ2-1, with unresolved D. The CDR3 runs 11 residues. V lost 3 bases, J lost 7 bases, and 4 bases lay in between. Germline V lookup: CDR1 PRHDT, CDR2 FYEKMQ (reference sequence). The CDR3 reads CASSFGNEQFF. The CDR3 bases are TGTGCCAGCAGCTTCGGGAATGAGCAGTTCTTC. Combining the CDR3 with reference TRBV13 and TRBJ2-1 gives the whole variable domain AAGVIQSPRHLIKEKRETATLKCYPIPRHDTVYWYQQGPGQDPQFLISFYEKMQSDKGSIPDRFSAQQFSDYHSELNMSSLELGDSALYFCASSFGNEQFFGPGTRLTVL.